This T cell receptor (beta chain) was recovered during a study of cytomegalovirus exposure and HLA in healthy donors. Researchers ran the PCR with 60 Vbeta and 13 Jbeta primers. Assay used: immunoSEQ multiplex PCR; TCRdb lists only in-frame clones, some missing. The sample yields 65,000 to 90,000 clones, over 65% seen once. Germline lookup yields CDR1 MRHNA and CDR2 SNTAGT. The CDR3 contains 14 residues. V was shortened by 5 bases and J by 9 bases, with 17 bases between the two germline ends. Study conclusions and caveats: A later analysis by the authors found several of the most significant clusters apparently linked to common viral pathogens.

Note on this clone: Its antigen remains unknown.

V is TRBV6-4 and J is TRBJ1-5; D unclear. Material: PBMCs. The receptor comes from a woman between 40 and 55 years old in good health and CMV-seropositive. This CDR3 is CASSPVPVNVPQHF. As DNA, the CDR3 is TGTGCCAGCAGTCCCGTGCCGGTCAATGTGCCCCAGCATTTT.